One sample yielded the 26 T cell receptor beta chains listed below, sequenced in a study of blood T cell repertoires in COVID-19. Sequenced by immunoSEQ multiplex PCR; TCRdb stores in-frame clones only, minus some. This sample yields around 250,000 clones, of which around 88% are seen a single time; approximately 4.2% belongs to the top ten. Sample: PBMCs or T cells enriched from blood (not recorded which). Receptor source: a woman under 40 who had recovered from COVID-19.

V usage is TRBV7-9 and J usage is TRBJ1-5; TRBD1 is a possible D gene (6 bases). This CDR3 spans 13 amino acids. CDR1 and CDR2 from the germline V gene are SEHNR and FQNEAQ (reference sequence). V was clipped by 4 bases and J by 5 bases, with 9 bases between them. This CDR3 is CASSSNRDQPQHF. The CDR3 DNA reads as TGTGCCAGCAGCTCTAACAGGGATCAGCCCCAGCATTTT.

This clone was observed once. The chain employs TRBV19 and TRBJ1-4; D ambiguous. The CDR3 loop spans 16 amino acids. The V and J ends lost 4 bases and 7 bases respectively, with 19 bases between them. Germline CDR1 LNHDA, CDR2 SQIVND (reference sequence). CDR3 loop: CASSTRPRVGGEKLFF. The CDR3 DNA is TGTGCCAGTAGTACCCGTCCTAGGGTCGGAGGTGAAAAACTGTTTTTT.

In DNA form, the CDR3 reads TGCGCCAGCAGCCAAGAGAGGGTAGGGAGTCTGAACACTGAAGCTTTCTTT. Its translation is CASSQERVGSLNTEAFF. The chain employs TRBV4-3 and TRBJ1-1, with no clear D. Trimming shortened V by 0 bases and J by 0 bases, and 14 bases separated the two germline ends. The CDR3 is 17 residues long. Germline CDR1 is LGHNA and CDR2 is YSLEER.

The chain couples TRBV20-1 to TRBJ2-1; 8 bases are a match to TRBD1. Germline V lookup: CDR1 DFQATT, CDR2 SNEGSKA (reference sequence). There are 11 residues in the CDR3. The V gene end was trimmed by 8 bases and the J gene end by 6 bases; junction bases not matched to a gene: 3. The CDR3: CSIDRGNEQFF. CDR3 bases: TGCAGTATAGACAGGGGCAATGAGCAGTTCTTC.

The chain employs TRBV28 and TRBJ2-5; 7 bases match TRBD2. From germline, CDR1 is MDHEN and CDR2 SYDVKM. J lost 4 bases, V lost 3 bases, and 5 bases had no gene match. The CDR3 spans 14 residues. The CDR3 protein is CASSFTSVPETQYF. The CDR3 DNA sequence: TGTGCCAGCAGTTTTACTAGCGTCCCAGAGACCCAGTACTTC.

CDR3 in DNA: TGTGCCAGCAGCTTAATGGGACAGGGTGGCTACACCTTC. Its protein product is CASSLMGQGGYTF. The rearrangement joins TRBV7-3 to TRBJ1-2; TRBD1 matches 9 bases. Per the germline V gene, CDR1 is SGHTA and CDR2 is FQGTGA. The CDR3 spans 13 residues. The V gene end was trimmed by 1 base and the J gene end by 7 bases; junction bases not matched to a gene: 1. Full variable domain (rest looked up from reference TRBV7-3 and TRBJ1-2): GAGVSQTPSNKVTEKGKYVELRCDPISGHTALYWYRQSLGQGPEFLIYFQGTGAADDSGLPNDRFFAVRPEGSVSTLKIQRTERGDSAVYLCASSLMGQGGYTFGSGTRLTVV.

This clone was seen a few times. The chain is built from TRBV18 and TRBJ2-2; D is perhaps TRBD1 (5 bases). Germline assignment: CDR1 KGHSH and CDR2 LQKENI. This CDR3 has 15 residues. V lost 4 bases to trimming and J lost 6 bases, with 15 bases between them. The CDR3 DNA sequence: TGTGCCAGCTCACGATCCAGGGAAGGGGCCGGGGAGCTGTTTTTT. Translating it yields CASSRSREGAGELFF.

For the CDR3, the DNA is TGTGCCAGCAGCTTAGTTTCAAGAGGGTATAGCAATCAGCCCCAGCATTTT. Protein product: CASSLVSRGYSNQPQHF. V usage is TRBV7-8 and J usage is TRBJ1-5; the D is unclear. The CDR3 covers 17 residues. V shed 1 base and J shed 0 bases, with 13 bases lying between them. Per germline, CDR1 SGHVS and CDR2 FQNEAQ.

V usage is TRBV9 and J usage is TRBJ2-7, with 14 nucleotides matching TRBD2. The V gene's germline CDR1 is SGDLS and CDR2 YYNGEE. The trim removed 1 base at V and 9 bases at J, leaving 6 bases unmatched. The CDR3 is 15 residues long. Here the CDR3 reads CASSVSGTSGSVQYF. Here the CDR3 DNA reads TGTGCCAGCAGCGTAAGTGGGACTAGCGGGAGTGTGCAGTACTTC.

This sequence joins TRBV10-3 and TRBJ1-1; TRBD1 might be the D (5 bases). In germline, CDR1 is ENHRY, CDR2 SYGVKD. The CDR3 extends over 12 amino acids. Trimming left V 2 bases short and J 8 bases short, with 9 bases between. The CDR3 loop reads CAISEETAEAFF. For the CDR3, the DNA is TGTGCCATCAGTGAGGAGACAGCAGAAGCTTTCTTT.

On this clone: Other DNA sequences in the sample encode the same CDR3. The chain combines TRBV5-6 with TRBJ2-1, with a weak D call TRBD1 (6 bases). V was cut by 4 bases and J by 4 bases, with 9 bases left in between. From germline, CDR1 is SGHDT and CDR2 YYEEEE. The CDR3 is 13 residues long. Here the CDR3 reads CASSPTGYNEQFF. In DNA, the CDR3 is TGTGCCAGCAGCCCGACAGGATACAATGAGCAGTTCTTC.

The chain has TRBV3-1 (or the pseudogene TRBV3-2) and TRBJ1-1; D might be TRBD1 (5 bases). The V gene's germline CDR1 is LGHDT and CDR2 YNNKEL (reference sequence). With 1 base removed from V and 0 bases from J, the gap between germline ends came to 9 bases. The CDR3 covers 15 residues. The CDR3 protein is CASSQAATVNTEAFF. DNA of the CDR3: TGTGCCAGCAGCCAAGCGGCGACAGTGAACACTGAAGCTTTCTTT.

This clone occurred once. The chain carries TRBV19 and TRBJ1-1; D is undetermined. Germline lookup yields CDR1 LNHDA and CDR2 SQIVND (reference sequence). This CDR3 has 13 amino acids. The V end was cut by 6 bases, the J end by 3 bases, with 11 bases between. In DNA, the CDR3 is TGTGCCAGTAGCATCACGGTGGACACTGAAGCTTTCTTT. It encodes CASSITVDTEAFF.

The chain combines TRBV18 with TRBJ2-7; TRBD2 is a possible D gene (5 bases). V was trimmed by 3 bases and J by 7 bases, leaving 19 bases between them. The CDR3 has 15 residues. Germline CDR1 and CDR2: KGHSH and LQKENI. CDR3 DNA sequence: TGTGCCAGCTCACCGACCACGATACGAACGGGGGAGCAGTACTTC. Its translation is CASSPTTIRTGEQYF.

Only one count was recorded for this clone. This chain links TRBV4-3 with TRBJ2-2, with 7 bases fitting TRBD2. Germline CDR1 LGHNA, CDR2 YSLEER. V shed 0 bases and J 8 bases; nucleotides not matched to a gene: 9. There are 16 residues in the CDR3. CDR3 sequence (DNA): TGCGCCAGCAGCCAAGAAGGCGGGAGAATGGCGGGGGAGCTGTTTTTT. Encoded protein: CASSQEGGRMAGELFF.

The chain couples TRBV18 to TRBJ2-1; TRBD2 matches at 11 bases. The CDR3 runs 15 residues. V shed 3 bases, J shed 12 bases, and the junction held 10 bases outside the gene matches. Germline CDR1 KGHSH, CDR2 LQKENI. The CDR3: CASSPATSGRLAQFF. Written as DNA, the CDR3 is TGTGCCAGCTCACCGGCCACTAGCGGGAGATTAGCGCAGTTCTTC.

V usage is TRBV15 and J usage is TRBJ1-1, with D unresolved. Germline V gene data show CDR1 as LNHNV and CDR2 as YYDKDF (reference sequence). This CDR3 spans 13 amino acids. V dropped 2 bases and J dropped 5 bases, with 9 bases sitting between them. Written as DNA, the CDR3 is TGTGCCACCAGCAGACCGAGGAGAACTGAAGCTTTCTTT. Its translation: CATSRPRRTEAFF.

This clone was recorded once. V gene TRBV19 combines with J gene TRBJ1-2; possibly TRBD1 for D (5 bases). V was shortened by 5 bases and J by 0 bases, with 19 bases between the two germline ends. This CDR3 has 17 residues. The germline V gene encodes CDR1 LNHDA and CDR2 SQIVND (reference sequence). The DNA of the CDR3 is TGTGCCAGTAGTGTCTACTCGGCAGGGTCTGCTAACTATGGCTACACCTTC. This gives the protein CASSVYSAGSANYGYTF.

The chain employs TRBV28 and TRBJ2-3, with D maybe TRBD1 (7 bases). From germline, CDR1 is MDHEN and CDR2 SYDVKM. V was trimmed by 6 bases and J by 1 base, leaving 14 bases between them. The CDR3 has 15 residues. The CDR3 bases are TGTGCCAGCAGGCTCCAGGGGGAGGGCACAGATACGCAGTATTTT. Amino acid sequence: CASRLQGEGTDTQYF.

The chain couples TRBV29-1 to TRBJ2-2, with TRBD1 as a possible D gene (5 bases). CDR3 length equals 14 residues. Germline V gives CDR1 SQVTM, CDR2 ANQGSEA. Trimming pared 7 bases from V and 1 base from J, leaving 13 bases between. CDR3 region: CSGRQTKNTGELFF. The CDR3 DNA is TGCAGCGGCAGACAGACCAAGAACACCGGGGAGCTGTTTTTT.

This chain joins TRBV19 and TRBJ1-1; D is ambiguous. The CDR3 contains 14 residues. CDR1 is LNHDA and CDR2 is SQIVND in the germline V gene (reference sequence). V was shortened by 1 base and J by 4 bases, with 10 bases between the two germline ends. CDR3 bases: TGTGCCAGTAGTATAGTGGGAGGTCCCACTGAAGCTTTCTTT. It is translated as CASSIVGGPTEAFF.

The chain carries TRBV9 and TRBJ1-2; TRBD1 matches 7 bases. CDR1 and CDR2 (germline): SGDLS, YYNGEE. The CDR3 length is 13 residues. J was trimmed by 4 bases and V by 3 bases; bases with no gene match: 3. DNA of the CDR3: TGTGCCAGCAGCGCAGACAGGGTCTATGGCTACACCTTC. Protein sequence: CASSADRVYGYTF.

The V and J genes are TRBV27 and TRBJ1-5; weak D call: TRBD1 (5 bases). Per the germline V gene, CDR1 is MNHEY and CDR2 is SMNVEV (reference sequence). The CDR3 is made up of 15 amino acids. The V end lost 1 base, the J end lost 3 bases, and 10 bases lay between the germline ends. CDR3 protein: CASSLWGDPNQPQHF. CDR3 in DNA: TGTGCCAGCAGTTTATGGGGGGACCCCAATCAGCCCCAGCATTTT.

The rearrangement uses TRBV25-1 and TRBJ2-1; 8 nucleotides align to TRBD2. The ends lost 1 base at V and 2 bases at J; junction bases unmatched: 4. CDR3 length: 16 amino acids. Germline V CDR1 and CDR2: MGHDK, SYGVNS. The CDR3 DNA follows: TGTGCCAGCAGTGAATTCCGCGGGGGGACCTACAATGAGCAGTTCTTC. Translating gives CASSEFRGGTYNEQFF.

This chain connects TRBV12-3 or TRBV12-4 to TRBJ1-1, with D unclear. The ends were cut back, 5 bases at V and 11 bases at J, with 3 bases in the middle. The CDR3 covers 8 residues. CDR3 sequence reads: CASSRAFF. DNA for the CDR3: TGTGCCAGCAGTCGGGCTTTCTTT.

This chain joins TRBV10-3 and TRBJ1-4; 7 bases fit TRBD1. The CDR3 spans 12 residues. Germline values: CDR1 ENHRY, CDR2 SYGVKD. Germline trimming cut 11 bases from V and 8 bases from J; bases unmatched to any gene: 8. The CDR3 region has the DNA TGTGCCTCCGGACAGGTGTGGGAAAAACTGTTTTTT. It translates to CASGQVWEKLFF.